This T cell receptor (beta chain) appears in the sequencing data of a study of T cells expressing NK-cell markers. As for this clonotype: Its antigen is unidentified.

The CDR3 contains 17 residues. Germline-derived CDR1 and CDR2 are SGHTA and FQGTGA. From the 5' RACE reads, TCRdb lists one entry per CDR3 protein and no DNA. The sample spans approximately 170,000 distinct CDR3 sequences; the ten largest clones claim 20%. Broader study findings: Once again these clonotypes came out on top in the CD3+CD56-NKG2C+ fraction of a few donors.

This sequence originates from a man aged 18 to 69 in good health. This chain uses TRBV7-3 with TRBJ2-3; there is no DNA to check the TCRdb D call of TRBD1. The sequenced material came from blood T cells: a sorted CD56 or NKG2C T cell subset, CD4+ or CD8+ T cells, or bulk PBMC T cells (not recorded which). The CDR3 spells CASSLMIQGEYGDTQYF. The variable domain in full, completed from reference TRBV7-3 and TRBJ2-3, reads GAGVSQTPSNKVTEKGKYVELRCDPISGHTALYWYRQSLGQGPEFLIYFQGTGAADDSGLPNDRFFAVRPEGSVSTLKIQRTERGDSAVYLCASSLMIQGEYGDTQYFGPGTRLTVL.